A single sample is the source of the 28 T cell receptor beta chains below, sequenced in a study of shared clonotypes between healthy human individuals. Naive CD8 cells were CD45RO-negative, positively selected for CCR7, excluding terminally differentiated effector memory CD45RA+ cells. Repertoires were generated with immunoSEQ multiplex PCR, while TCRdb's copy carries only in-frame clones and drops some. There are around 2,100,000 clones in the sample; just under 95% occur only once, and approximately 1.2% lies in the top ten. Sequencing used naive CD8+ T cells sorted from blood. The receptors stem from a man younger than 35 in good health.

The chain is built from TRBV7-9 and TRBJ2-7, with 7 bases aligning to TRBD2. The germline V gene has CDR1 SEHNR and CDR2 FQNEAQ (reference sequence). The length of the CDR3 is 16 residues. The V segment lost 5 bases and the J segment 2 bases; nucleotides outside the gene matches: 12. The CDR3 is CASSPETSVGPYEQYF. The CDR3 DNA is TGTGCCAGCAGCCCCGAAACTAGCGTGGGTCCCTACGAGCAGTACTTC.

The chain carries TRBV7-6 and TRBJ2-2; 9 bases map to TRBD1. The germline V gene has CDR1 SGHVS and CDR2 FNYEAQ. The trim removed 5 bases at V and 4 bases at J, leaving 5 bases unmatched. The CDR3 runs 15 residues. The CDR3 nucleotides read TGTGCCAGCAGCGCACAGGGGGCGGCCACCGGGGAGCTGTTTTTT. This gives the protein CASSAQGAATGELFF.

In DNA form, the CDR3 reads TGCAGCGTTGAAGGAGGCTCTAGCGGGACTTACGAGCAGTACTTC. Protein sequence: CSVEGGSSGTYEQYF. The V call is TRBV29-1, the J call TRBJ2-7; 9 bases align to TRBD2. The V gene's germline CDR1 is SQVTM and CDR2 ANQGSEA. The length of the CDR3 is 15 residues. V gave up 1 base and J gave up 4 bases; unmatched junction bases: 8.

The V and J genes are TRBV28 and TRBJ2-7, with D tentatively TRBD1 or TRBD2 (5 bases each). Germline V gene data show CDR1 as MDHEN and CDR2 as SYDVKM. The length of the CDR3 is 15 residues. V gave up 3 bases and J gave up 6 bases, with 18 bases separating them. The CDR3 DNA reads as TGTGCCAGCAGTTTCTTGCTCCTCGGTGGGGGCGAGCAGTACTTC. Translated: CASSFLLLGGGEQYF.

The chain uses TRBV10-3 and TRBJ2-7; D is uncertain. CDR1 and CDR2 (germline): ENHRY, SYGVKD. V dropped 7 bases and J dropped 2 bases, with 18 bases sitting between them. This CDR3 contains 15 residues. The CDR3 loop reads CAITPSGLGPYEQYF. The CDR3 coding sequence is TGTGCCATCACCCCGTCCGGGCTTGGGCCCTACGAGCAGTACTTC.

The chain's CDR3 is CASSQDRPPYNSPLHF. The CDR3 DNA sequence: TGTGCCAGCAGCCAAGACAGGCCCCCATATAATTCACCCCTCCACTTT. The rearrangement joins TRBV14 to TRBJ1-6; D call uncertain. V lost 0 bases to trimming and J lost 4 bases, with 10 bases between them. In germline, CDR1 is SGHDN, CDR2 FVKESK. The CDR3 is made up of 16 amino acids.

The rearrangement links TRBV13 to TRBJ2-7, with D possibly being TRBD1 (6 bases). The CDR3 spans 14 residues. The germline gives CDR1 PRHDT, CDR2 FYEKMQ (reference sequence). Deletions cut 4 bases from V and 5 bases from J, with 15 bases between. The CDR3 is CASSSSTGPDEQYF. The DNA of the CDR3 is TGTGCCAGCAGCTCGTCTACAGGGCCTGACGAGCAGTACTTC.

V gene TRBV13 combines with J gene TRBJ2-3; D is possibly TRBD1 (6 bases). Germline V gene data show CDR1 as PRHDT and CDR2 as FYEKMQ (reference sequence). This CDR3 has 16 residues. Trimming removed 5 bases at V and 0 bases at J, with 15 bases between. In DNA, the CDR3 is TGTGCCAGCAGCGGGCCCGGGACATCTAGCACAGATACGCAGTATTTT. Translation: CASSGPGTSSTDTQYF.

V and J are TRBV5-1 and TRBJ2-7; 9 bases line up with TRBD2. With 5 bases clipped from V and 3 bases from J, the junction kept 9 bases outside the gene matches. CDR1 is SGHRS and CDR2 is YFSETQ in the germline V gene. This CDR3 spans 15 amino acids. The CDR3 is CASRDPSGMNYEQYF. For the CDR3, the DNA is TGCGCCAGCAGAGACCCTAGCGGGATGAACTACGAGCAGTACTTC.

The V call is TRBV15, the J call TRBJ2-3; D not certain. The CDR3 runs to 14 residues. Between the trimmed V and J ends, which lost 0 bases and 9 bases, there was a span of 13 bases. The V gene's germline CDR1 is LNHNV and CDR2 YYDKDF (reference sequence). DNA for the CDR3: TGTGCCACCAGCAGAGAGGCTAGACGAAGGACGCAGTATTTT. Its protein product is CATSREARRRTQYF. Supplemented by reference TRBV15 and TRBJ2-3, the full variable domain reads DAMVIQNPRYQVTQFGKPVTLSCSQTLNHNVMYWYQQKSSQAPKLLFHYYDKDFNNEADTPDNFQSRRPNTSFCFLDIRSPGLGDTAMYLCATSREARRRTQYFGPGTRLTVL.

The chain joins TRBV30 to TRBJ2-7, with TRBD1 as a possible D gene (6 bases). Between the trimmed V and J ends, which lost 8 bases and 6 bases, there was a span of 20 bases. The CDR3 contains 13 residues. The germline gives CDR1 GTSNPN, CDR2 SVGIG (reference sequence). The CDR3 nucleotides are TGTGCCGGAAAACCAGGGGAATTAAGCGAGCAGTACTTC. Protein: CAGKPGELSEQYF. The whole variable domain, filled in from reference TRBV30 and TRBJ2-7, reads SQTIHQWPATLVQPVGSPLSLECTVEGTSNPNLYWYRQAAGRGLQLLFYSVGIGQISSEVPQNLSASRPQDRQFILSSKKLLLSDSGFYLCAGKPGELSEQYFGPGTRLTVT.

This clone was observed a single time. This chain links TRBV4-3 with TRBJ2-7, with TRBD1 identical over 9 bases. This CDR3 is built from 14 residues. Germline V gene sequence: CDR1 LGHNA, CDR2 YSLEER. V shed 2 bases and J 5 bases; nucleotides not matched to a gene: 4. CDR3 bases: TGCGCCAGCAGCCAACTAACAGGGGGCAACGAGCAGTACTTC. Protein product: CASSQLTGGNEQYF.

The chain uses TRBV30 and TRBJ1-1, with TRBD1 matching over 7 bases. The CDR3 length is 15 residues. CDR1 and CDR2 from the germline V gene are GTSNPN and SVGIG (reference sequence). The ends lost 4 bases at V and 0 bases at J; junction bases unmatched: 8. CDR3 sequence reads: CAWNLGQLMNTEAFF. The CDR3 bases are TGTGCCTGGAATTTGGGACAGCTCATGAACACTGAAGCTTTCTTT.

With respect to this clone: The same CDR3 can be traced to other DNA sequences in this sample. The chain recombines TRBV9 with TRBJ2-3; TRBD1 matches at 9 bases. J was trimmed by 3 bases and V by 2 bases; bases with no gene match: 1. CDR3 length equals 14 residues. Germline CDR1 SGDLS, CDR2 YYNGEE. CDR3 sequence (DNA): TGTGCCAGCAGCGTTGGACAGGGGACAGATACGCAGTATTTT. The encoded protein is CASSVGQGTDTQYF.

The genes are TRBV29-1 and TRBJ2-4; D tentatively fits TRBD1 or TRBD2 (5 bases each). The CDR3 contains 13 residues. Trimming pared 7 bases from V and 15 bases from J, leaving 25 bases between. Germline V lookup: CDR1 SQVTM, CDR2 ANQGSEA. The CDR3 DNA sequence: TGCAGCGCTGCTTGGATCCGGGACGGTTTGTGGTACTTC. Translated, it gives CSAAWIRDGLWYF.

This chain links TRBV11-3 with TRBJ1-3; TRBD1 is a possible D gene (6 bases). Trimming pared 0 bases from V and 1 base from J, leaving 7 bases between. The CDR3 runs 15 residues. The germline V gene encodes CDR1 SGHNT and CDR2 YENEEA. In nucleotides, the CDR3 is TGTGCCAGCAGCTTAGAAGGGACATCTGGAAACACCATATATTTT. Translating it yields CASSLEGTSGNTIYF.

This clone has just one count. The rearrangement links TRBV27 to TRBJ2-7; weak D call: TRBD1 (6 bases). The germline V gene encodes CDR1 MNHEY and CDR2 SMNVEV (reference sequence). V was clipped by 6 bases and J by 7 bases, with 22 bases between them. The CDR3 covers 15 residues. The CDR3 here is CASSLQGPRVGEQYF. The DNA for the CDR3 is TGTGCCAGCAGCTTACAGGGCCCTAGGGTTGGGGAGCAGTACTTC.

The chain couples TRBV27 to TRBJ2-1; D is unclear. Trimming took 4 bases from V and 1 from J, leaving 8 bases between them. The CDR3 consists of 14 residues. The germline V gene encodes CDR1 MNHEY and CDR2 SMNVEV (reference sequence). CDR3 DNA sequence: TGTGCCAGCAGTTGGGGTCCTTCCTACAATGAGCAGTTCTTC. Translated: CASSWGPSYNEQFF.

The V gene is TRBV7-9, the J gene TRBJ2-3, with D uncertain. From germline, CDR1 is SEHNR and CDR2 FQNEAQ (reference sequence). There are 15 residues in the CDR3. V lost 3 bases and J lost 2, with 12 bases in between. Here the CDR3 DNA reads TGTGCCAGCAGCTTCGCGGATTCTCACACAGATACGCAGTATTTT. Translation gives CASSFADSHTDTQYF.

The chain's CDR3 is CASSLKGADTQYF. CDR3 in DNA: TGTGCCAGCAGCTTAAAAGGGGCCGATACGCAGTATTTT. This chain connects TRBV13 to TRBJ2-3; weak D call: TRBD1 (5 bases). The CDR3 totals 13 residues. With 2 bases removed from V and 6 bases from J, the gap between germline ends came to 9 bases. Germline assignment: CDR1 PRHDT and CDR2 FYEKMQ (reference sequence). Full variable domain (missing parts from reference TRBV13 and TRBJ2-3): AAGVIQSPRHLIKEKRETATLKCYPIPRHDTVYWYQQGPGQDPQFLISFYEKMQSDKGSIPDRFSAQQFSDYHSELNMSSLELGDSALYFCASSLKGADTQYFGPGTRLTVL.

The chain employs TRBV5-6 and TRBJ2-1, with D possibly being TRBD2 (5 bases). V lost 4 bases, J lost 0 bases, and 14 bases lay in between. The CDR3 is made up of 16 amino acids. CDR1 and CDR2 from the germline V gene are SGHDT and YYEEEE. The DNA for the CDR3 is TGTGCCAGCAGCGTTCCCATGGGGAGCTCCTACAATGAGCAGTTCTTC. Residues: CASSVPMGSSYNEQFF.

This chain uses TRBV15 with TRBJ2-5; a weak D match, TRBD2 (5 bases). Trimming removed 0 bases from V and 5 bases from J, with 13 bases in between. Per the germline V gene, CDR1 is LNHNV and CDR2 is YYDKDF (reference sequence). The CDR3 sequence is 15 residues long. CDR3 DNA sequence: TGTGCCACCAGCAGAGAAGATGAACCGGGGGAGACCCAGTACTTC. This sequence encodes CATSREDEPGETQYF.

This chain connects TRBV10-3 to TRBJ1-1, with unresolved D. V was trimmed by 2 bases and J by 0 bases, leaving 7 bases between them. The germline gives CDR1 ENHRY, CDR2 SYGVKD. The CDR3 extends over 14 amino acids. The CDR3 is CAISENGLNTEAFF. CDR3 nucleotides: TGTGCCATCAGTGAGAACGGTTTGAACACTGAAGCTTTCTTT.

The chain joins TRBV13 to TRBJ2-6; D is ambiguous. Germline assignment: CDR1 PRHDT and CDR2 FYEKMQ (reference sequence). V was trimmed by 0 bases and J by 3 bases, leaving 6 bases between them. The CDR3 has 15 residues. The CDR3 spells CASSLGAVGANVLTF. The CDR3 nucleotides read TGTGCCAGCAGCTTAGGGGCAGTTGGGGCCAACGTCCTGACTTTC.

The chain links TRBV5-1 to TRBJ2-2; 9 positions agree with TRBD1. The V gene end was trimmed by 0 bases and the J gene end by 6 bases; junction bases not matched to a gene: 9. CDR3 size: 17 residues. Looked up from germline, CDR1 is SGHRS and CDR2 is YFSETQ. CDR3 sequence reads: CASSLVGTGSIAGELFF. The CDR3 coding sequence is TGCGCCAGCAGCTTGGTCGGGACAGGGTCGATCGCCGGGGAGCTGTTTTTT. The complete variable domain, with remaining parts taken from reference TRBV5-1 and TRBJ2-2, reads KAGVTQTPRYLIKTRGQQVTLSCSPISGHRSVSWYQQTPGQGLQFLFEYFSETQRNKGNFPGRFSGRQFSNSRSEMNVSTLELGDSALYLCASSLVGTGSIAGELFFGEGSRLTVL.

V gene TRBV5-4 combines with J gene TRBJ2-5, with 7 nucleotides matching TRBD1. J lost 1 base, V lost 4 bases, and 4 bases had no gene match. CDR1 SGHNT and CDR2 YYREEE come from the germline V gene (reference sequence). The CDR3 totals 14 residues. This CDR3 is CASSVGTAQETQYF. The CDR3 nucleotides are TGTGCCAGCAGCGTAGGGACAGCCCAAGAGACCCAGTACTTC.

The chain employs TRBV11-3 and TRBJ2-1; D unclear. The germline V and J ends were trimmed by 1 base and 10 bases, with 14 bases remaining between them. The CDR3 is 14 residues long. Germline V lookup: CDR1 SGHNT, CDR2 YENEEA. The CDR3, as DNA: TGTGCCAGCAGCTTAGCAAGGACCCCACACGAGCAGTTCTTC. Translated: CASSLARTPHEQFF.

The chain combines TRBV15 with TRBJ2-1; 10 bases match TRBD2. Trimming at V came to 0 bases and at J to 7 bases, leaving 6 bases not matched to a gene. The CDR3 sequence is 16 residues long. Germline-derived CDR1 and CDR2 are LNHNV and YYDKDF (reference sequence). CDR3 residues: CATSRERSGGTNEQFF. The CDR3 DNA reads as TGTGCCACCAGCAGAGAGCGTAGCGGGGGGACGAATGAGCAGTTCTTC.